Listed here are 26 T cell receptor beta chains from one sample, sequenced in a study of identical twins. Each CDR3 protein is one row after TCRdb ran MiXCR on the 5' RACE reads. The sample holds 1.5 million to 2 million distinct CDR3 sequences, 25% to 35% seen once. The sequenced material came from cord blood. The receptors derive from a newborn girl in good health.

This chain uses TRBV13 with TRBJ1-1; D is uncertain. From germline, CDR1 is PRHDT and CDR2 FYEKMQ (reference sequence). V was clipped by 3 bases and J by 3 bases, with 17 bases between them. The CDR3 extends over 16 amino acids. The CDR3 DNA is TGTGCCAGCAGCTTCCCCCTCCGGGGAAGGGACACTGAAGCTTTCTTT. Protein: CASSFPLRGRDTEAFF.

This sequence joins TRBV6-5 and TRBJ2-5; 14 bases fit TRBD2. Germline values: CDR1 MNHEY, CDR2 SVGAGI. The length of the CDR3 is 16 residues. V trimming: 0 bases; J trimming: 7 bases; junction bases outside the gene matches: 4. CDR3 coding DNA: TGTGCCAGCAGTTACTCTGGGACTAGCGGGAGTGGGACCCAGTACTTC. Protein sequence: CASSYSGTSGSGTQYF.

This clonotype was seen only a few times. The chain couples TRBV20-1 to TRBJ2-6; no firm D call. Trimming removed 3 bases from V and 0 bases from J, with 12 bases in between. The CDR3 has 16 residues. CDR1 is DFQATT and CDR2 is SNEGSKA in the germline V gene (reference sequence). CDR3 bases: TGCAGTGCTAGGAACAACGGGCTCTCTGGGGCCAACGTCCTGACTTTC. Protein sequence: CSARNNGLSGANVLTF.

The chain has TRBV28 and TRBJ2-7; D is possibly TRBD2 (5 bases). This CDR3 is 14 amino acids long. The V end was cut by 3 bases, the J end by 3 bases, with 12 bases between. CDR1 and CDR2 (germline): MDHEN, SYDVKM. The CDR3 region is CASSFLGADYEQYF. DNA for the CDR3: TGTGCCAGCAGTTTCCTGGGAGCGGACTACGAGCAGTACTTC. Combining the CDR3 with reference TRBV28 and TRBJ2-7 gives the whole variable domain DVKVTQSSRYLVKRTGEKVFLECVQDMDHENMFWYRQDPGLGLRLIYFSYDVKMKEKGDIPEGYSVSREKKERFSLILESASTNQTSMYLCASSFLGADYEQYFGPGTRLTVT.

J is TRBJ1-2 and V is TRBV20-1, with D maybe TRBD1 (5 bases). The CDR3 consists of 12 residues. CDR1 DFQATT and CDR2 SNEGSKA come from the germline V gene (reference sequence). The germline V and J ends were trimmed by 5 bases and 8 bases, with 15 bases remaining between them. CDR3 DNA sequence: TGCAGTGCTGCGTGGGGGGATTCGGGCTACACCTTC. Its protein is CSAAWGDSGYTF.

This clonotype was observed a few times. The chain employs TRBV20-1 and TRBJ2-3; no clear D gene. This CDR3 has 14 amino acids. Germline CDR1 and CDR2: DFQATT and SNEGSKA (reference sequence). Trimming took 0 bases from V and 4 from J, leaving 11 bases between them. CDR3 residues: CSARDTSLPDTQYF. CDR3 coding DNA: TGCAGTGCTAGAGATACCAGCCTTCCAGATACGCAGTATTTT.

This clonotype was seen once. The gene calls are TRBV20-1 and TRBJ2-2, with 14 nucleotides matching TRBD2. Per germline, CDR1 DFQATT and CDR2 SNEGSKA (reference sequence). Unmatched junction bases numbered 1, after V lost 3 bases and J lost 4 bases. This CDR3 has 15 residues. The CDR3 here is CSASGTSGSTGELFF. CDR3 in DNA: TGCAGTGCTAGCGGGACTAGCGGGAGCACCGGGGAGCTGTTTTTT.

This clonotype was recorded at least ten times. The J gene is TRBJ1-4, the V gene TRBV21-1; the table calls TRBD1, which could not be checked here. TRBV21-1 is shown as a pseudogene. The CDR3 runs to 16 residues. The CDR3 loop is CASSKRPTVAPEGLFF. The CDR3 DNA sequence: TGTGCCAGCAGCAAAAGGCCAACAGTAGCCCCCGAGGGACTGTTTTTT.

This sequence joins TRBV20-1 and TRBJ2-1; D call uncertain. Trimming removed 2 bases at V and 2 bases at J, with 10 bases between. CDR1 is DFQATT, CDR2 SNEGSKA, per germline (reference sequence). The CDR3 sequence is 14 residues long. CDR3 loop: CSARIFPPYNEQFF. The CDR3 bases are TGCAGTGCTAGAATCTTTCCCCCCTACAATGAGCAGTTCTTC.

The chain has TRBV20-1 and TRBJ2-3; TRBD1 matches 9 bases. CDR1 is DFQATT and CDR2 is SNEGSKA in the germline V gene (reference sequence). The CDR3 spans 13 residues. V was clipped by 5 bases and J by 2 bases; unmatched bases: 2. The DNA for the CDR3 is TGCAGTGCTGGGACAGGGCTCACAGATACGCAGTATTTT. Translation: CSAGTGLTDTQYF.

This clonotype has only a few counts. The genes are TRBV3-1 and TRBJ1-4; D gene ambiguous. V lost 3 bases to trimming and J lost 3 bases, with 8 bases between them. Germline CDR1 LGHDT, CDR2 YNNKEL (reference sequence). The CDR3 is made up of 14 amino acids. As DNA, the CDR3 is TGTGCCAGCAGCCAGGCACAGCCTAATGAAAAACTGTTTTTT. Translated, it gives CASSQAQPNEKLFF.

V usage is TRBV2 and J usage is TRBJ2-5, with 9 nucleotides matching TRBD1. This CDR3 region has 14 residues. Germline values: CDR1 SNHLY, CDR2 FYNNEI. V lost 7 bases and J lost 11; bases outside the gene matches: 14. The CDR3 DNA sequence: TGTGCCAGCACTATCTCCGGGACAGGGTATGAGCAGTACTTC. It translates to CASTISGTGYEQYF.

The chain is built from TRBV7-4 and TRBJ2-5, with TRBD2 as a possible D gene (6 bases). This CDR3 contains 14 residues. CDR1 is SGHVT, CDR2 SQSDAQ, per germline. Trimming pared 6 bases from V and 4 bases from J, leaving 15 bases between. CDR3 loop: CASRLSRRGETQYF. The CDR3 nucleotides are TGTGCCAGCAGACTCAGCCGGAGGGGAGAGACCCAGTACTTC.

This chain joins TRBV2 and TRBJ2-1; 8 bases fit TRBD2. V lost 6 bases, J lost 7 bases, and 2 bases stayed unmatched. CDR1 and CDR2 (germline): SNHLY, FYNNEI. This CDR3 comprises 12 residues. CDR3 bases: TGTGCCAGCAGGCGACTAGCGAATGAGCAGTTCTTC. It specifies CASRRLANEQFF.

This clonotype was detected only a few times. CDR3 nucleotides: TGCGCCAGCAGTGATAAACTAGCGGCAGATACGCAGTATTTT. It translates to CASSDKLAADTQYF. The gene calls are TRBV10-1 and TRBJ2-3, with 8 bases fitting TRBD2. Unmatched junction bases numbered 3, after V lost 3 bases and J lost 4 bases. Germline assignment: CDR1 WNHNN and CDR2 SYGVQD (reference sequence). This CDR3 is 14 amino acids long.

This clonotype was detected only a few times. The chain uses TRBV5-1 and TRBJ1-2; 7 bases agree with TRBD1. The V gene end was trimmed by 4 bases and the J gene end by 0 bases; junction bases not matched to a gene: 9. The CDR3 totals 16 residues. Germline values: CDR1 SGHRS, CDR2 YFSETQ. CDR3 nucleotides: TGCGCCAGCAGCGCTTCGTCCGGGACAGCTAACTATGGCTACACCTTC. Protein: CASSASSGTANYGYTF. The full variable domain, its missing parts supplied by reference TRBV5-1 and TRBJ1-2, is KAGVTQTPRYLIKTRGQQVTLSCSPISGHRSVSWYQQTPGQGLQFLFEYFSETQRNKGNFPGRFSGRQFSNSRSEMNVSTLELGDSALYLCASSASSGTANYGYTFGSGTRLTVV.

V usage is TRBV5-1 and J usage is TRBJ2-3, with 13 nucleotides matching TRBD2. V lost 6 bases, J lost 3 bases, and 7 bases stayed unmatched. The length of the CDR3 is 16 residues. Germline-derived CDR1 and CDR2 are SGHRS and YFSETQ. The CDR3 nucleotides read TGCGCCAGCAATCTTGGGACTAGCGGGGTTACAGATACGCAGTATTTT. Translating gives CASNLGTSGVTDTQYF.

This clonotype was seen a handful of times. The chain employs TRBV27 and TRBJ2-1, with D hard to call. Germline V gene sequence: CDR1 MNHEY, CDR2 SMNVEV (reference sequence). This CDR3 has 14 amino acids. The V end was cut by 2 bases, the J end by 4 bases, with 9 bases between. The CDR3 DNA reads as TGTGCCAGCAGTTTAATAGACTCTTACAATGAGCAGTTCTTC. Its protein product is CASSLIDSYNEQFF.

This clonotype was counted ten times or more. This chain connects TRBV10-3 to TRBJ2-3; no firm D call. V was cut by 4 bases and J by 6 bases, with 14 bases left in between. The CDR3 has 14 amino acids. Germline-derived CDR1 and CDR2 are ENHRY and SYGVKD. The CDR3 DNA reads TGTGCCATCAGTGTGGACCCAATGGAGGATACGCAGTATTTT. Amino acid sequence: CAISVDPMEDTQYF.

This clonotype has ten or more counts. This chain's CDR3 is CASSLWDADTQYF. The CDR3 DNA sequence: TGTGCCAGCAGTCTCTGGGACGCAGATACGCAGTATTTT. The chain is built from TRBV12-3 or TRBV12-4 and TRBJ2-3, with D possibly being TRBD1 or TRBD2 (5 bases each). V was shortened by 5 bases and J by 4 bases, with 10 bases between the two germline ends. The CDR3 spans 13 residues.

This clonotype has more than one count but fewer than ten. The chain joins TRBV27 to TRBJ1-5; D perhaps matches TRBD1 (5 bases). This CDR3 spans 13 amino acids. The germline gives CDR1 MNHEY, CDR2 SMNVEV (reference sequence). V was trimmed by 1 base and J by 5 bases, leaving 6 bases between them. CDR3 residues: CASSLWDHQPQHF. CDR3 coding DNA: TGTGCCAGCAGTTTATGGGACCATCAGCCCCAGCATTTT.

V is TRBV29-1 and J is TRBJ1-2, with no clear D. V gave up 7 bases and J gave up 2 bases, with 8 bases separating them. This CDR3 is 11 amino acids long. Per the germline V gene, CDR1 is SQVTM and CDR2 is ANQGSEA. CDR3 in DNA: TGCAGCGCATCCATGAACTATGGCTACACCTTC. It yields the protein CSASMNYGYTF.

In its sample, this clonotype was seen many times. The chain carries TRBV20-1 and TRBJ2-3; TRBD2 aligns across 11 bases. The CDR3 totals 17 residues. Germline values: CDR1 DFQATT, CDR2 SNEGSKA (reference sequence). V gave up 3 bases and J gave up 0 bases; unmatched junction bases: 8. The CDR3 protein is CSARRTSGRFSTDTQYF. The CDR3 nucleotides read TGCAGTGCTAGGAGGACTAGCGGGCGGTTTAGCACAGATACGCAGTATTTT.

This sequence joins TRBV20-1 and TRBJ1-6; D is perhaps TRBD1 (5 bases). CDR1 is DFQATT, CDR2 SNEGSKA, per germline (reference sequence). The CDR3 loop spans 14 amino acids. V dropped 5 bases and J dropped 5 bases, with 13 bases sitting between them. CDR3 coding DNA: TGCAGTGCTGGGGGAGGTGGAGATAATTCACCCCTCCACTTT. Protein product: CSAGGGGDNSPLHF.

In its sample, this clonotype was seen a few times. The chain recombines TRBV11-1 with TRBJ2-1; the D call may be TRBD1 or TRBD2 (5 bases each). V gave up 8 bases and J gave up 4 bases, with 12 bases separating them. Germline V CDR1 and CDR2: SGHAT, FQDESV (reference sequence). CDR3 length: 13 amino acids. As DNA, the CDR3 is TGTGCCAGCGGGCCGGGGCCATACAATGAGCAGTTCTTC. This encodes CASGPGPYNEQFF.

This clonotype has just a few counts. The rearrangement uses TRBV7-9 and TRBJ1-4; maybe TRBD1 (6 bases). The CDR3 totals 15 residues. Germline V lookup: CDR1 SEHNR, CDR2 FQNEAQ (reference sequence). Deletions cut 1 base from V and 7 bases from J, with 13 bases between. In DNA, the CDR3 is TGTGCCAGCAGCTTAGAGACAGGTCGGGGTGAAAAACTGTTTTTT. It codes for CASSLETGRGEKLFF.